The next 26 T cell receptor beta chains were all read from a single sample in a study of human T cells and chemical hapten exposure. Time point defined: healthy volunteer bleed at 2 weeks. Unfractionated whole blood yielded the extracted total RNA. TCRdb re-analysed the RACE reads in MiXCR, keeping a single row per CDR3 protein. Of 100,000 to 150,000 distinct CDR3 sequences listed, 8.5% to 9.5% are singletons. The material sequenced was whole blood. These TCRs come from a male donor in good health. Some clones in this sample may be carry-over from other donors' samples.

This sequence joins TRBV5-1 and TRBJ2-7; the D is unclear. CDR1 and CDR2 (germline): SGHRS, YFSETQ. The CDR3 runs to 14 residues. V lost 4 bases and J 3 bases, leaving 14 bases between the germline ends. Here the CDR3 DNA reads TGCGCCAGCAGCAGCGCTATTCGGAGCTACGAGCAGTACTTC. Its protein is CASSSAIRSYEQYF.

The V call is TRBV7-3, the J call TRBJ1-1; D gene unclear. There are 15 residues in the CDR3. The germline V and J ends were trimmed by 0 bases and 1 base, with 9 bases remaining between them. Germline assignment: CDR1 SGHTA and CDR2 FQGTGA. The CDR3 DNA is TGTGCCAGCAGCTTAACATCGACTGAGAACACTGAAGCTTTCTTT. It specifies CASSLTSTENTEAFF. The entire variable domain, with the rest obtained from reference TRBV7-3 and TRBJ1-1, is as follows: GAGVSQTPSNKVTEKGKYVELRCDPISGHTALYWYRQSLGQGPEFLIYFQGTGAADDSGLPNDRFFAVRPEGSVSTLKIQRTERGDSAVYLCASSLTSTENTEAFFGQGTRLTVV.

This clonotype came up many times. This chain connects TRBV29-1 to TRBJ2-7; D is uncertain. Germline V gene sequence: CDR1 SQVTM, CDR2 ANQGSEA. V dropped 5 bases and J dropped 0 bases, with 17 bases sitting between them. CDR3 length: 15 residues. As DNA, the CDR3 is TGCAGCGTTCAACAGATTAACAACTCCTCCTACGAGCAGTACTTC. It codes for CSVQQINNSSYEQYF.

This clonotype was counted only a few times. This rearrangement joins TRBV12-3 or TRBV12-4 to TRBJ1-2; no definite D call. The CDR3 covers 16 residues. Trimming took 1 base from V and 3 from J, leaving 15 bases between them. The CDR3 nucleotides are TGTGCCAGCAGTTTAGGTATGGGGAGCCCCTACTATGGCTACACCTTC. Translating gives CASSLGMGSPYYGYTF.

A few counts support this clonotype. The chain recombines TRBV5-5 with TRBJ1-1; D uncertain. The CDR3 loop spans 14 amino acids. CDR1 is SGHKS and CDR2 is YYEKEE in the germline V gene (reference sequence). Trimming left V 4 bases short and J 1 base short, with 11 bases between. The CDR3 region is CASSVLTSNTEAFF. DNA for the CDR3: TGTGCCAGCAGCGTCCTAACATCGAACACTGAAGCTTTCTTT.

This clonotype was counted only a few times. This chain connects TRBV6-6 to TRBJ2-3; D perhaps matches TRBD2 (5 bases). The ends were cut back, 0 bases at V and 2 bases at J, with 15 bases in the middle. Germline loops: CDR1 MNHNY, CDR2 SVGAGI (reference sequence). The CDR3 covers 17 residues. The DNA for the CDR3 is TGTGCCAGCAGTTACTCGACACGGCTAGCCAACACAGATACGCAGTATTTT. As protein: CASSYSTRLANTDTQYF.

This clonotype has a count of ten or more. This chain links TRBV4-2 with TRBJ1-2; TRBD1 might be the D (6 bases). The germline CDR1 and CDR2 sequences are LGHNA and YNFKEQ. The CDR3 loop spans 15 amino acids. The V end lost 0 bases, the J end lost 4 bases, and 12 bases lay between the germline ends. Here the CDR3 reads CASSQEAGEAYGYTF. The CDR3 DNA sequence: TGTGCCAGCAGCCAAGAAGCAGGGGAGGCCTATGGCTACACCTTC.

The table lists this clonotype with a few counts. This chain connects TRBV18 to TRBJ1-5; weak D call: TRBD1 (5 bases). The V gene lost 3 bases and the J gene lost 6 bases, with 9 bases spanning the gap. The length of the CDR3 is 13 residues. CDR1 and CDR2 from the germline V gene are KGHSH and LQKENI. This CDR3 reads CASSPRGVQPQHF. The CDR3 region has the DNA TGTGCCAGCTCACCTAGGGGTGTTCAGCCCCAGCATTTT. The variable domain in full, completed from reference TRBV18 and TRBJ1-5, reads NAGVMQNPRHLVRRRGQEARLRCSPMKGHSHVYWYRQLPEEGLKFMVYLQKENIIDESGMPKERFSAEFPKEGPSILRIQQVVRGDSAAYFCASSPRGVQPQHFGDGTRLSIL.

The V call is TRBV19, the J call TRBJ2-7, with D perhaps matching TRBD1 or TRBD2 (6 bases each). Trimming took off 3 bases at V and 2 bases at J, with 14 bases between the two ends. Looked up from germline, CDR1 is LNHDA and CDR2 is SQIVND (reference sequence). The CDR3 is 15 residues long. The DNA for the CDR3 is TGTGCCAGTAGTATGGGGGCTAGCGAAACCTACGAGCAGTACTTC. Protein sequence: CASSMGASETYEQYF.

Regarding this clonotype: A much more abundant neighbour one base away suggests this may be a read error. CDR3 DNA sequence: TGCAGTGCTAGGGGACAGGGAGGCACTGAAGCTCTCTTT. Its protein product is CSARGQGGTEALF. The chain carries TRBV20-1 and TRBJ1-1, with 9 bases that match TRBD1. Germline CDR1 and CDR2: DFQATT and SNEGSKA (reference sequence). The CDR3 has 13 amino acids.

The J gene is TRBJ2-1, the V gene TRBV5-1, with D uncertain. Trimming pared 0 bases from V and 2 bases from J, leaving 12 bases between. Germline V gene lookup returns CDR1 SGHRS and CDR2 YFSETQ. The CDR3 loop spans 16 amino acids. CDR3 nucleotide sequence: TGCGCCAGCAGCTTGGATATAGACGGAACCTACAATGAGCAGTTCTTC. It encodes CASSLDIDGTYNEQFF.

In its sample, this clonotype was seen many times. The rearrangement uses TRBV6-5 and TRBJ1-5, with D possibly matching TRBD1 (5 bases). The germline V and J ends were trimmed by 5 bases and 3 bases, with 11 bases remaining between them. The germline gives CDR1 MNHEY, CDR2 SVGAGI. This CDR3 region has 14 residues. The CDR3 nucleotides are TGTGCCAGCAGTCCGCAGGGACCCAATCAGCCCCAGCATTTT. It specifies CASSPQGPNQPQHF.

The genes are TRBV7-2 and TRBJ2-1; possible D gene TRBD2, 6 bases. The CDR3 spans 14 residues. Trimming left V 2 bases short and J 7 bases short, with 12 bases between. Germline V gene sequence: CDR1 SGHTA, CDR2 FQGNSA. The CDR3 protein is CASSLRGRHNEQFF. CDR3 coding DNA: TGTGCCAGCAGCTTAAGAGGGAGGCATAATGAGCAGTTCTTC. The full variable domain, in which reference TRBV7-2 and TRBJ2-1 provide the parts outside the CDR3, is GAGVSQSPSNKVTEKGKDVELRCDPISGHTALYWYRQSLGQGLEFLIYFQGNSAPDKSGLPSDRFSAERTGGSVSTLTIQRTQQEDSAVYLCASSLRGRHNEQFFGPGTRLTVL.

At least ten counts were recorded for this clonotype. CDR3 in DNA: TGTGCCAGCAGTTTAACCAGGGCGAATGAAAAACTGTTTTTT. Protein sequence: CASSLTRANEKLFF. The chain combines TRBV12-3 or TRBV12-4 with TRBJ1-4, with a weak D call TRBD1 (5 bases). The CDR3 length is 14 residues. V was shortened by 2 bases and J by 5 bases, with 9 bases between the two germline ends.

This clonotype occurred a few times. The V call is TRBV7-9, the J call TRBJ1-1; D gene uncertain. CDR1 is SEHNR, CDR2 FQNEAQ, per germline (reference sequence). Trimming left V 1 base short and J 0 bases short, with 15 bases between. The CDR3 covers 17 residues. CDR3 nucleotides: TGTGCCAGCAGCTTAGTAATTACTCCGGATATGAACACTGAAGCTTTCTTT. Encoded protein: CASSLVITPDMNTEAFF. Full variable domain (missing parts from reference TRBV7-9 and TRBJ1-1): DTGVSQNPRHKITKRGQNVTFRCDPISEHNRLYWYRQTLGQGPEFLTYFQNEAQLEKSRLLSDRFSAERPKGSFSTLEIQRTEQGDSAMYLCASSLVITPDMNTEAFFGQGTRLTVV.

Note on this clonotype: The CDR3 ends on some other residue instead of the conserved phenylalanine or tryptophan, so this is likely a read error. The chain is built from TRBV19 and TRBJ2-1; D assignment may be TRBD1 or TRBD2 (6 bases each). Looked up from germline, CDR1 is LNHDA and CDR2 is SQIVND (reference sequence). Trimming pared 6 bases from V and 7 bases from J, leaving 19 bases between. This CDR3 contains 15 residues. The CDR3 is CASRTGGDNKNEQFL. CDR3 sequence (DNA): TGTGCCAGTAGGACCGGAGGGGACAACAAAAATGAGCAGTTCTTA.

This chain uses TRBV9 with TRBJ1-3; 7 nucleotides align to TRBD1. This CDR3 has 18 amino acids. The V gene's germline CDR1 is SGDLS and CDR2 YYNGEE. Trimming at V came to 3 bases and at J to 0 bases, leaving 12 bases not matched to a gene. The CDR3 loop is CASSGKGDRFPSGNTIYF. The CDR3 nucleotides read TGTGCCAGCAGCGGAAAAGGGGACAGATTTCCCTCTGGAAACACCATATATTTT.

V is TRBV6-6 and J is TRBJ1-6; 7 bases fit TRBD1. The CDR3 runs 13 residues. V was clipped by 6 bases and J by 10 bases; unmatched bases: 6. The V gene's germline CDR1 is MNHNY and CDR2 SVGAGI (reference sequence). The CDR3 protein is CASSVQGDSPLHF. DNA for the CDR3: TGTGCCAGCAGCGTCCAGGGGGACTCACCCCTCCACTTT.

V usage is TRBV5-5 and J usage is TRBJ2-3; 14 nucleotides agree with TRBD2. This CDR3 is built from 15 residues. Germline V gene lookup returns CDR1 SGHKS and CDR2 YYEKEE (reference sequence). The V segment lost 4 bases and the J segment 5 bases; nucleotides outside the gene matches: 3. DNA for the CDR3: TGTGCCAGCAGCCGGGGACTAGCGGGAGAAGATACGCAGTATTTT. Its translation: CASSRGLAGEDTQYF.

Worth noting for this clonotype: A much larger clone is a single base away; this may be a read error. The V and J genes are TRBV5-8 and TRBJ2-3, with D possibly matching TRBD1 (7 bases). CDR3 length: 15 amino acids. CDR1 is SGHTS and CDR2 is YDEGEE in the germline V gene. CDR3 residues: CVSSPSGGRSDTQYF. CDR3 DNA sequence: TGTGTCAGCAGCCCCTCAGGGGGGAGGTCAGATACGCAGTATTTT.

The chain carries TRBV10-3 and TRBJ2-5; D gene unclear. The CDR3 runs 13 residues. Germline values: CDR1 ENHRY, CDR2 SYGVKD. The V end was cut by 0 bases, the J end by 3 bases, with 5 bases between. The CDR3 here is CAISESREETQYF. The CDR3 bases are TGTGCCATCAGTGAGTCAAGGGAAGAGACCCAGTACTTC.

CDR3 protein: CASSSYRQAKGEKLFF. The CDR3 coding sequence is TGTGCCAGCAGCTCCTACCGACAGGCAAAAGGGGAAAAACTGTTTTTT. The V gene is TRBV7-9, the J gene TRBJ1-4; the D gene is possibly TRBD1 (6 bases). The ends were cut back, 4 bases at V and 8 bases at J, with 20 bases in the middle. Germline V gives CDR1 SEHNR, CDR2 FQNEAQ (reference sequence). The CDR3 spans 16 residues.

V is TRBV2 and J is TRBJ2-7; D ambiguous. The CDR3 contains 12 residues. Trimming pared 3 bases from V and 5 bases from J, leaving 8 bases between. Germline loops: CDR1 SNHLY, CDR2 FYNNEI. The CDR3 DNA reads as TGTGCCAGCAGTGATACCGGAGACGAGCAGTACTTC. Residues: CASSDTGDEQYF.

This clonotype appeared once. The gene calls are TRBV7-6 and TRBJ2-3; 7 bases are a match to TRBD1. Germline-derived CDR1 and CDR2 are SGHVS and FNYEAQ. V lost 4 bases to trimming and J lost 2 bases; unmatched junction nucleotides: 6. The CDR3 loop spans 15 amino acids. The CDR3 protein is CASSSTGSDTDTQYF. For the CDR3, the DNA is TGTGCCAGCAGCTCGACAGGGAGCGACACAGATACGCAGTATTTT.

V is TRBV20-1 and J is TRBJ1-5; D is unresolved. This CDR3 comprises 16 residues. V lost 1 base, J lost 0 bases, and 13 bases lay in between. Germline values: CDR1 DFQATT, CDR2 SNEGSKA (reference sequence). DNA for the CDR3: TGCAGTGCTAGAGCCCCCCGGACCTATAGCAATCAGCCCCAGCATTTT. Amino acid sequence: CSARAPRTYSNQPQHF.

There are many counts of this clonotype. The DNA of the CDR3 is TGTGCCAGCAGTTTGCGGCAGAATAGCAATCAGCCCCAGCATTTT. As protein: CASSLRQNSNQPQHF. J is TRBJ1-5 and V is TRBV12-3 or TRBV12-4; no clear D. The ends were cut back, 3 bases at V and 0 bases at J, with 9 bases in the middle. CDR3 length equals 15 residues.